What follows describes a single T cell receptor beta chain. It has no known antigen specificity. No much larger clone is present one base from it, and per-base qualities are unavailable. The entry originates in a study of T-cell reconstitution after alpha-beta-depleted transplantation in children listed by TCRdb under 2016. Turning to the overall study: T-cell immune reconstitution after TCRalphabeta/CD19-depleted allogeneic hematopoietic cell transplantation in children was quantitatively tracked in the study by means of TCR repertoire profiling. Overall study results and their limits: In some patients, the high TCRbeta diversity seen at day 60 was put down to recipient T cells and intrathymic progenitors that had survived conditioning. The apparently early alphabetaT-cell count recovery about two months after transplant was reportedly dependent on only several hundred rapidly expanded clones derived from non-depleted graft cells. Over the following months the frequencies of hyperexpanded clones went down, and after one year T-cell counts and TCRbeta diversity were mostly credited to newly produced T cells.

This specimen's treatment or condition label, interpreted: allogeneic hematopoietic cell transplantation with graft depleted of TCRalphabeta T cells and CD19 B cells. Transplant recipients were children who received TCRalphabeta/CD19-depleted allogeneic hematopoietic cell grafts. Receptor amplification or capture employed PCR. Sequencing instrument: Illumina HiSeq 2500. To normalize quantification of the TCRbeta repertoire, the TCR libraries were built with molecular barcoding that relied on unique molecular identifiers. Through fastp at Q25 and MiXCR, TCRdb rebuilt clones from the public reads, retaining in-frame beta chains. Under each unique CDR3 protein, matching rows form one entry showing the most common genes and DNA. This sample has about 580,000 distinct CDR3 sequences in its table, and under 30% of those were observed once. The ten biggest clones cover over 12% of the sample. Including the terminal cysteine and phenylalanine, the CDR3 comprises 13 residues. The read is trimmed to its CDR3 DNA, 39 bases read in frame from base 1. CDR1 and CDR2 (SEHNR, FQNEAQ) derive from the germline V gene (reference sequence). Trimming removed 1 base from V and 4 bases from J, leaving 7 bases between the germline ends.

The receptor chain draws on TRBV7-9 and TRBJ1-2, with no confidently assigned D gene. The material was PBMCs, mostly from graft donor cells, obtained 360 days after TCRalphabeta/CD19-depleted stem cell transplant. This TCR was recovered from a boy in the first two years of life who had a stem cell transplant for acute myeloid leukemia, so the T cells may come from the graft donor. Here the CDR3 is given as CASSLGEIYGYTF. The nucleotide sequence is TGTGCCAGCAGCTTAGGTGAAATCTATGGCTACACCTTC.